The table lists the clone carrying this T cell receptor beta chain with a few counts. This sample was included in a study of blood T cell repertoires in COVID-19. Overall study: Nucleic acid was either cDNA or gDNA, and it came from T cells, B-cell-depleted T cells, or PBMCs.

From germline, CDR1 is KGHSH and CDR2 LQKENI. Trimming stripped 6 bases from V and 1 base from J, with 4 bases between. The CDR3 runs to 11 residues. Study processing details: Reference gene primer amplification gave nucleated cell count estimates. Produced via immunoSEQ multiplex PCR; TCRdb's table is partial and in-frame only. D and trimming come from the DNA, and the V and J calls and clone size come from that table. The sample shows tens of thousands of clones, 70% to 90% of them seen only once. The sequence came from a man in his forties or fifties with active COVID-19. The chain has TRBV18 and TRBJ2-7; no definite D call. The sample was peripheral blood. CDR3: CASSSSYEQYF. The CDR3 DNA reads TGTGCCAGCTCTTCATCCTACGAGCAGTACTTC.